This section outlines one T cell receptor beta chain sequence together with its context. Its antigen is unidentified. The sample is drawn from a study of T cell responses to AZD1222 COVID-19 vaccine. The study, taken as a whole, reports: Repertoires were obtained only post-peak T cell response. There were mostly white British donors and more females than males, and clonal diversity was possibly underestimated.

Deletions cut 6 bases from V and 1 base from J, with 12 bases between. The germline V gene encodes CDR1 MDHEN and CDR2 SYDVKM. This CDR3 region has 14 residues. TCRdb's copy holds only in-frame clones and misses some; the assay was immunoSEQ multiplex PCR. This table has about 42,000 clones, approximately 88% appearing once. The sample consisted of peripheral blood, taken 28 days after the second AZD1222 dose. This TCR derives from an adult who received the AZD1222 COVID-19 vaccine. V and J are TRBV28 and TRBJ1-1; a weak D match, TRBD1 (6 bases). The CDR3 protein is CASSAPTGNTEAFF. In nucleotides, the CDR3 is TGTGCCAGCAGCGCCCCGACAGGGAACACTGAAGCTTTCTTT. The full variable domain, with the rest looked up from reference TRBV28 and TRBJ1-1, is DVKVTQSSRYLVKRTGEKVFLECVQDMDHENMFWYRQDPGLGLRLIYFSYDVKMKEKGDIPEGYSVSREKKERFSLILESASTNQTSMYLCASSAPTGNTEAFFGQGTRLTVV.